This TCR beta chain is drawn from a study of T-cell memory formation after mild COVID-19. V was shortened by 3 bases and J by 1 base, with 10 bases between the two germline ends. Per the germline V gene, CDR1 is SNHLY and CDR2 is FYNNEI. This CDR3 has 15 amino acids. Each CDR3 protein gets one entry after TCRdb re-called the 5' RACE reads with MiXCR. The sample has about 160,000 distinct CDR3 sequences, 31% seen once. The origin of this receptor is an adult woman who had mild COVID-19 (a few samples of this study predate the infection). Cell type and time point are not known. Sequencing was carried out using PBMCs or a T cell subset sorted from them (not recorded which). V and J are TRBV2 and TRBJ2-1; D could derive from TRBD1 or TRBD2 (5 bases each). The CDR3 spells CASSDVGVSYNEQFF. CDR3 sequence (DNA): TGTGCCAGCAGTGATGTGGGGGTATCCTACAATGAGCAGTTCTTC.